The rows below give T cell receptor beta chains drawn from one sample of a study of blood T cell repertoires in COVID-19. Profiled with immunoSEQ multiplex PCR; TCRdb holds only in-frame clones, not every one. The sample carries 200,000 to 300,000 clones, about 91% recorded once. Sequencing was performed on PBMCs or T cells enriched from blood (not recorded which). All receptors derive from a middle-aged woman with acute COVID-19. Each CDR3 is given with its conserved first and last residue. The D gene is left open where the match is weak. For some rows the clone size is stated as once, few or many, or as a class when expanded; others skip it.

j_call clone_size d_call v_call cdr3_aa cdr3_nt
TRBJ2-7 - - TRBV19 CASGDSPSYEQYF TGTGCCAGCGGTGACAGCCCCTCCTACGAGCAGTACTTC
TRBJ2-5 - TRBD2 TRBV24-1 CATSDGTSAQETQYF TGTGCCACCAGTGATGGGACTAGCGCCCAAGAGACCCAGTACTTC
TRBJ1-5 - - TRBV24-1 CATSGGGSNQPQHF TGTGCCACCAGTGGTGGGGGGAGCAATCAGCCCCAGCATTTT
TRBJ2-7 few TRBD2 TRBV9 CASSRTGTTPYEQYF TGTGCCAGCAGCAGGACCGGGACTACCCCCTACGAGCAGTACTTC
TRBJ2-7 - TRBD2 TRBV27 CASSSGGRVFEQYF TGTGCCAGCAGTTCGGGCGGGAGGGTCTTCGAGCAGTACTTC
TRBJ2-1 - TRBD2 TRBV12-3/TRBV12-4 CASTRAGDIEQFF TGTGCCAGCACCAGAGCGGGAGATATCGAGCAGTTCTTC
TRBJ1-1 - - TRBV30 CAWSVYSRPERIF TGTGCCTGGAGTGTATATTCGCGGCCTGAAAGGATCTTT
TRBJ2-1 many - TRBV14 CASSQALFDNEQFF TGTGCCAGCAGCCAGGCCCTTTTCGACAATGAGCAGTTCTTC
TRBJ2-1 - TRBD1 TRBV2 CASSGQQGATNEQFF TGTGCCAGCAGTGGGCAACAGGGGGCCACGAATGAGCAGTTCTTC
TRBJ1-6 - TRBD1 TRBV7-9 CASSLAVGQGLSPLHF TGTGCCAGCAGCCTGGCGGTGGGACAGGGATTATCACCCCTCCACTTT
TRBJ2-1 few - TRBV7-9 CASSLVLEPNEQFF TGTGCCAGCAGCTTAGTACTAGAACCGAATGAGCAGTTCTTC
TRBJ2-7 - TRBD1 TRBV28 CASLKGQGDYEQYF TGTGCCAGCCTAAAAGGACAGGGGGACTACGAGCAGTACTTC
TRBJ1-1 few - TRBV5-1 CASRLGRDEAFF TGCGCCAGCAGACTTGGGCGCGACGAAGCTTTCTTT
TRBJ2-1 - - TRBV7-2 CASSLGPQRSNEQFF TGTGCCAGCAGCTTAGGCCCCCAGCGTTCCAATGAGCAGTTCTTC
TRBJ2-7 - - TRBV27 CASSSVESSYEQYF TGTGCCAGCAGTTCGGTCGAAAGCTCCTACGAGCAGTACTTC
TRBJ2-7 - - TRBV30 CAWSVWASGQYF TGTGCCTGGAGTGTCTGGGCCTCCGGGCAGTACTTC
TRBJ2-7 - TRBD2 TRBV5-1 CASSFSGSSYEQYF TGCGCCAGCAGCTTTAGCGGGTCATCCTACGAGCAGTACTTC
TRBJ1-1 - TRBD1 TRBV9 CASSLGQGNTEAFF TGTGCCAGCAGCCTAGGACAGGGTAACACTGAAGCTTTCTTT
TRBJ2-2 - - TRBV11-3 CASSFPGELFF TGTGCCAGCTCGTTCCCCGGGGAGCTGTTTTTT
TRBJ1-1 - - TRBV12-3/TRBV12-4 CASSLAANTEAFF TGTGCCAGCAGTTTAGCAGCTAACACTGAAGCTTTCTTT
TRBJ2-6 - TRBD2 TRBV5-1 CASSLILAGGAGANVLTF TGCGCCAGCAGCTTGATTCTAGCGGGAGGGGCTGGGGCCAACGTCCTGACTTTC
TRBJ2-3 - TRBD2 TRBV3-1/TRBV3-2 CASTGTSASSTDTQYF TGTGCCAGCACCGGGACTAGCGCGTCTAGCACAGATACGCAGTATTTT
TRBJ2-5 once TRBD1 TRBV10-3 CAIRGTGQETQYF TGTGCCATCAGAGGGACAGGGCAAGAGACCCAGTACTTC
TRBJ2-1 - - TRBV13 CASSLAALGRGSYNEQFF TGTGCCAGCAGCTTAGCCGCTCTTGGCAGGGGCTCCTACAATGAGCAGTTCTTC
TRBJ1-5 - - TRBV7-2 CASSFRQGTNQPQHF TGTGCCAGCAGCTTCCGTCAGGGAACGAATCAGCCCCAGCATTTT
TRBJ1-2 once - TRBV11-2 CASSFGPRDYGYTF TGTGCCAGCAGCTTCGGACCCAGGGACTATGGCTACACCTTC
TRBJ1-3 - - TRBV11-3 CASSLEENGNTIYF TGTGCCAGCAGCTTAGAGGAGAATGGAAACACCATATATTTT
TRBJ1-1 - - TRBV7-3 CASSLTYGGDRSTEAFF TGTGCCAGCAGCTTAACGTATGGCGGGGATCGGAGCACTGAAGCTTTCTTT